The T cell receptor (beta chain) described here comes from a study of response to subunit inactivated influenza vaccine. Study-wide findings and caveats: After each seasonal influenza vaccination, few new T cells are recruited, the authors suggested.

TCRdb independently ran MiXCR on the RT-PCR reads; one entry per CDR3 protein. The data hold about 240,000 distinct CDR3 sequences, with more than 10% observed a single time. This CDR3 is 13 amino acids long. V shed 11 bases and J 6 bases; nucleotides not matched to a gene: 8. The germline V gene encodes CDR1 ENHRY and CDR2 SYGVKD. This clonotype was recorded at least ten times. Its target is not known. The sequence was obtained from a man aged 50 to 59 who received an inactivated influenza vaccine. The chain joins TRBV10-3 to TRBJ2-1; 9 positions agree with TRBD1. Sequences were derived from non-naive T cells sorted from PBMCs, sampled 14 days before vaccination. In DNA form, the CDR3 reads TGTGCCTACCAGGGGACAGGGATCAATGAGCAGTTCTTC. Protein sequence: CAYQGTGINEQFF.